What follows describes a single TCR beta chain. Donors were ostensibly healthy at sampling, although undocumented immune exposures were probable. It was with 60 Vbeta and 13 Jbeta primers that the PCR ran. TCRdb's table, derived via immunoSEQ multiplex PCR, lists solely in-frame clones and lacks some. The sample has some 130,000 clones, roughly four fifths seen once. In germline, CDR1 is SGHAT, CDR2 FQNNGV. V lost 0 bases and J lost 2, with 5 bases in between. The CDR3 spans 13 residues. This sample stems from a study of cytomegalovirus exposure and HLA in healthy donors. The TCR comes from a man younger than 40 in good health and CMV-seronegative. The chain is built from TRBV11-2 and TRBJ2-7; D gene ambiguous. The sequenced sample was PBMCs. The CDR3 here is CASSLDRTYEQYF. The CDR3 DNA reads TGTGCCAGCAGCTTAGATAGAACCTACGAGCAGTACTTC.